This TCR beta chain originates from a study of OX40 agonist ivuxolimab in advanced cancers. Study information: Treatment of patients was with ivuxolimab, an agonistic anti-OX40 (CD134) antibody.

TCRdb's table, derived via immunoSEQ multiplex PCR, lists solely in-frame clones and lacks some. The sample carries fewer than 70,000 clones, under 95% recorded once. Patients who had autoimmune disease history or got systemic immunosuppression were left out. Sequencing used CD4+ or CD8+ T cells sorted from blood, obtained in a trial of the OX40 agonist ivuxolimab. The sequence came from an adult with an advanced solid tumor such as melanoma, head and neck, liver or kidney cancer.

CDR3 sequence (DNA): TGTGCCAGCTCACCTGCTGGGACAGGGGGTAACTATGGCTACACCTTC. It translates to CASSPAGTGGNYGYTF. V usage is TRBV18 and J usage is TRBJ1-2; 11 positions match TRBD1. This CDR3 contains 16 residues. From germline, CDR1 is KGHSH and CDR2 LQKENI. With 3 bases clipped from V and 1 base from J, the junction kept 4 bases outside the gene matches.